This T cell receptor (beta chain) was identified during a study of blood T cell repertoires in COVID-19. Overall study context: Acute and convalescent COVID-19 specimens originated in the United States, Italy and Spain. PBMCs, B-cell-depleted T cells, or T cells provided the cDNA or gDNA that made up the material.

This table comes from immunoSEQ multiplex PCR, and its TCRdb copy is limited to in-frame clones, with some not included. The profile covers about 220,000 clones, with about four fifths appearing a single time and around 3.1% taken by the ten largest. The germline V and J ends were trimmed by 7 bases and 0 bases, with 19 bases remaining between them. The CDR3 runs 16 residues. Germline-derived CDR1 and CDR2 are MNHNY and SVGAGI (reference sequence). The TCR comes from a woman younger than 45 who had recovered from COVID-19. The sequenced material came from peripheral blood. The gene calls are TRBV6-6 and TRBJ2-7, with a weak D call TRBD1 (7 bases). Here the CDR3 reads CASKPRGDSYSYEQYF. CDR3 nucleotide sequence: TGTGCCAGCAAACCAAGGGGGGACAGTTACTCCTACGAGCAGTACTTC.